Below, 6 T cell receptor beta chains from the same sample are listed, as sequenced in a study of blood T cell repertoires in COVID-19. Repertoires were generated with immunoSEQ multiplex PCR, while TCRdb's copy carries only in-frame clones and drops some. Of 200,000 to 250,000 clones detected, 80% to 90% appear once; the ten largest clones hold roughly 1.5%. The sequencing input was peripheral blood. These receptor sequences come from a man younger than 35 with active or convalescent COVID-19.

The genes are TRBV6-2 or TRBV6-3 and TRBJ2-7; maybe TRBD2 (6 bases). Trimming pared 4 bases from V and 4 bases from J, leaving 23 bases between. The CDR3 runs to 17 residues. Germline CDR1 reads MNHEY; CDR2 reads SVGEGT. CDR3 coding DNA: TGTGCCAGCAGTTCGGGGGTCGCATCCCCACCCCCTTACGAGCAGTACTTC. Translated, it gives CASSSGVASPPPYEQYF.

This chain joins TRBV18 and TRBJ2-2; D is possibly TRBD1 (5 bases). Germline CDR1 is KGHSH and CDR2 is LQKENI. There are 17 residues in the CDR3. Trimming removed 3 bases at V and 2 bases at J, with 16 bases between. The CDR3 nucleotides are TGTGCCAGCTCACCTAGGGGCAGATTACTAAACACCGGGGAGCTGTTTTTT. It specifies CASSPRGRLLNTGELFF.

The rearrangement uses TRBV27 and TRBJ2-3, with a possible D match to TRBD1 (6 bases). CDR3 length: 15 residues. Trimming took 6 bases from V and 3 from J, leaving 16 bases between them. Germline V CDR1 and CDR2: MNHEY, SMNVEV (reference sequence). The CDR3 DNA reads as TGTGCCAGCAGACCATTTAGGGGGATGACAGATACGCAGTATTTT. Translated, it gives CASRPFRGMTDTQYF.

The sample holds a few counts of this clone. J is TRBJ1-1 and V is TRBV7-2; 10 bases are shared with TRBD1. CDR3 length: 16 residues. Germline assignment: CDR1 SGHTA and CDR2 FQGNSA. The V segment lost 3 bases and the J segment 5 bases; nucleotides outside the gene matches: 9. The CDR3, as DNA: TGTGCCAGCAGCTTCGAGACAGGGGGCGACGGAACTGAAGCTTTCTTT. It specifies CASSFETGGDGTEAFF. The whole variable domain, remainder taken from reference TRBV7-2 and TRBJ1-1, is GAGVSQSPSNKVTEKGKDVELRCDPISGHTALYWYRQSLGQGLEFLIYFQGNSAPDKSGLPSDRFSAERTGGSVSTLTIQRTQQEDSAVYLCASSFETGGDGTEAFFGQGTRLTVV.

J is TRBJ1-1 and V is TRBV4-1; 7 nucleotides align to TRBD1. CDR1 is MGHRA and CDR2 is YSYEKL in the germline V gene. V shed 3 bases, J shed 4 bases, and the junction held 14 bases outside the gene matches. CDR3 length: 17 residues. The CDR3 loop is CASSQNIAWQGGTEAFF. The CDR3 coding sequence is TGCGCCAGCAGCCAGAACATAGCGTGGCAGGGGGGCACTGAAGCTTTCTTT.

CDR3 sequence (DNA): TGTGCCTGGAGCTCAGGGCAGGGTGAAAAACTGTTTTTT. Its protein product is CAWSSGQGEKLFF. The chain employs TRBV30 and TRBJ1-4; a weak D match, TRBD1 (5 bases). V lost 3 bases to trimming and J lost 7 bases, with 12 bases between them. In germline, CDR1 is GTSNPN, CDR2 SVGIG (reference sequence). The CDR3 consists of 13 residues.